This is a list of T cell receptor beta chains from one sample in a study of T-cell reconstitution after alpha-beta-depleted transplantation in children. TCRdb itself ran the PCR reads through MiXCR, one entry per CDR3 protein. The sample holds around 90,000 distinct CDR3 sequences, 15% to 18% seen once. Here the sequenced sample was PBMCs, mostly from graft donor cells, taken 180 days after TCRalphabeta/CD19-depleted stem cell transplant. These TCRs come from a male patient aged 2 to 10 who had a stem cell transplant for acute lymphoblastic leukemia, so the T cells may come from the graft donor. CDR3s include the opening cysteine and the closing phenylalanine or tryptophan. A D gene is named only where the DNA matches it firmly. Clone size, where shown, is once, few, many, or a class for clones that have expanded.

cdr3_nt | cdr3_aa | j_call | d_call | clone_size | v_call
TGTGCCAGCAGGCGGACCGGGACTTCCTCCTACAATGAGCAGTTCTTC | CASRRTGTSSYNEQFF | TRBJ2-1 | . | many | TRBV7-2
TGTGCCAGCAGCTTCTCCGAGACAGGGGATGAGCAGTTCTTC | CASSFSETGDEQFF | TRBJ2-1 | TRBD1 | few | TRBV7-9
TGTGCCAGCAGCTTAGATAGGACACACTTCTCCTACGAGCAGTACTTC | CASSLDRTHFSYEQYF | TRBJ2-7 | . | few | TRBV11-2
TGCGCCAGCAGCCCGGGACATGAGCAGTTCTTC | CASSPGHEQFF | TRBJ2-1 | . | many | TRBV5-1
TGTGCCAGCAGCCGGGCGCTAGCGGCCAAAAACATTCAGTACTTC | CASSRALAAKNIQYF | TRBJ2-4 | . | many | TRBV7-2
TGTGCCAGCAGCGTTATCCCACGGTTCACAGATACGCAGTATTTT | CASSVIPRFTDTQYF | TRBJ2-3 | . | . | TRBV7-9
TGTGCCAGCAGTATGGCTTCTGGGGCCAACGTCCTGACTTTC | CASSMASGANVLTF | TRBJ2-6 | . | many | TRBV12-3/TRBV12-4
TGCAGTGCTAGAGACCTGTTAGCGGGGGGGTCCCTCAATGAGCAGTTCTTC | CSARDLLAGGSLNEQFF | TRBJ2-1 | TRBD2 | . | TRBV20-1
TGTGCCAGCAGTTTGGTCGGGGGGGCGAACGGGGAGCTGTTTTTT | CASSLVGGANGELFF | TRBJ2-2 | TRBD2 | . | TRBV27
TGTGCCATCAGTGAGACGGCAGGGGTCTACGAGCAGTACTTC | CAISETAGVYEQYF | TRBJ2-7 | . | few | TRBV10-3
TGTGCCTGGAGTGCTGCCGGGACAGGGTTAGATACGCAGTATTTT | CAWSAAGTGLDTQYF | TRBJ2-3 | TRBD1 | few | TRBV30
TGCAGTGCTAGAGTGAGGATCCGGGGGGGCTCAGATACGCAGTATTTT | CSARVRIRGGSDTQYF | TRBJ2-3 | TRBD2 | . | TRBV20-1
TGCGCCAGCAGCTTACGACTAGCGGGGGGCACCGGGGAGCTGTTTTTT | CASSLRLAGGTGELFF | TRBJ2-2 | TRBD2 | many | TRBV5-1
TGCAGCGTTGATCAACATACGAACACTGAAGCTTTCTTT | CSVDQHTNTEAFF | TRBJ1-1 | . | many | TRBV29-1
TGTGCCAGCAGTTTACACGCCAAAAACATTCAGTACTTC | CASSLHAKNIQYF | TRBJ2-4 | . | few | TRBV28
TGTGCCAGCAGTTTCCCGGGACATAGTCAGCCCCAGCATTTT | CASSFPGHSQPQHF | TRBJ1-5 | . | . | TRBV12-3/TRBV12-4
TGCAGTGCTAGACCCCGGAGGTCCATGAACACTGAAGCTTTCTTT | CSARPRRSMNTEAFF | TRBJ1-1 | . | . | TRBV20-1
TGCAGTGCTAGATCTGGGGGGTCTTACACTGAAGCTTTCTTT | CSARSGGSYTEAFF | TRBJ1-1 | . | many | TRBV20-1
TGCGCCAGCAGCATTCGACAGGATGGGATGGGGGAGCTGTTTTTT | CASSIRQDGMGELFF | TRBJ2-2 | . | few | TRBV5-1
TGTGCCAGCAGCCCAGGACTAGCGGGGGGGCCAGGTGAGCAGTTCTTC | CASSPGLAGGPGEQFF | TRBJ2-1 | TRBD2 | . | TRBV12-3/TRBV12-4
TGCGCCAGCAGCCAGACTGGGGGGTCAGATACGCAGTATTTT | CASSQTGGSDTQYF | TRBJ2-3 | . | . | TRBV5-1
TGCAGTGCTAGAACTCCGGGATCCCGCACAGATACGCAGTATTTT | CSARTPGSRTDTQYF | TRBJ2-3 | . | many | TRBV20-1
TGCGCCAGCAGCTTAGACACGCGTAACTATGGCTACACCTTC | CASSLDTRNYGYTF | TRBJ1-2 | . | . | TRBV5-1
TGTGCCAGCAGCCCGGGGCCGGACAGGGGGAACAACTATGGCTACACCTTC | CASSPGPDRGNNYGYTF | TRBJ1-2 | TRBD1 | . | TRBV7-8
TGTGCCAGCAGTTGGAAGGGTGGGCCCCACCCGAGCTCCTACGAGCAGTACTTC | CASSWKGGPHPSSYEQYF | TRBJ2-7 | . | . | TRBV27
TGTGCCAGCAGCGCCGGACACCTGGGCGAGCAGTACTTC | CASSAGHLGEQYF | TRBJ2-7 | . | . | TRBV7-7
TGCAGTGCTAGGGGGACCCTGAACACTGAAGCTTTCTTT | CSARGTLNTEAFF | TRBJ1-1 | . | few | TRBV20-1
TGTGCCAGCAGTCCCCTGTCGCGCCCCTACGAGCAGTACTTC | CASSPLSRPYEQYF | TRBJ2-7 | . | . | TRBV11-2
TGTGCCAGCAGCTTAGGTCCGGGACAGGGGGCGAACACTGAAGCTTTCTTT | CASSLGPGQGANTEAFF | TRBJ1-1 | TRBD1 | many | TRBV7-6
TGTGCCAGCAGCTTAGCCGTTGGACAGCGGACTTTCTACAATGAGCAGTTCTTC | CASSLAVGQRTFYNEQFF | TRBJ2-1 | . | . | TRBV7-2